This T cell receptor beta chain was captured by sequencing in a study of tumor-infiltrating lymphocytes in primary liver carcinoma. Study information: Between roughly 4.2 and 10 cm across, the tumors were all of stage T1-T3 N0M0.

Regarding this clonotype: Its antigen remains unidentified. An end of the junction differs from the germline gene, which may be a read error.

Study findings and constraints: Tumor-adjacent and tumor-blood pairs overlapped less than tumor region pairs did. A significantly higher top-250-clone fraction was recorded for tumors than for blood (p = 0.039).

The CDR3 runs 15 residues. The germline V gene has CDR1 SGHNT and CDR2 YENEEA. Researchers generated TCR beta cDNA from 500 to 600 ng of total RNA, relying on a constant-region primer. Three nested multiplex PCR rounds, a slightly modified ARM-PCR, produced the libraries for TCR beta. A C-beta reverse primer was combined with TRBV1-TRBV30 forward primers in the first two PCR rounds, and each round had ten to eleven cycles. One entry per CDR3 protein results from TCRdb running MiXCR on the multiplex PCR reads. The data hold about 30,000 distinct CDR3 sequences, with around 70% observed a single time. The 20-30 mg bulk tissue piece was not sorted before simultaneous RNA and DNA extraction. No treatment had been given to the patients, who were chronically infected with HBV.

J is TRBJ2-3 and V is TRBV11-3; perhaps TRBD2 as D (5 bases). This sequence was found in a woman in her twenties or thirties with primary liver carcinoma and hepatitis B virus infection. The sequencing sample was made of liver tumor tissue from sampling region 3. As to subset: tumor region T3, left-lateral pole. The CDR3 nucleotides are TGTGTCAGCAGCTTAGTGCCAGGAGGTACAGATACGCAGTATTTT. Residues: CVSSLVPGGTDTQYF.